The rows below give T cell receptor beta chains drawn from one sample of a study of blood T cells in healthy people across ages. From the 5' RACE reads, TCRdb called clonotypes with MiXCR, one entry per CDR3 protein. The table lists some 1.4 million distinct CDR3 sequences, around 39% of them singletons. Sequencing input: blood. Receptors were obtained from a woman aged 18-29 years in good health. Both conserved end residues are part of each CDR3. The D gene is left open where the match is weak. Not all rows give a size; the values are once, few, many and, for expanded clones, a class.

clone_size,j_call,v_call,d_call,cdr3_aa,cdr3_nt
NA,TRBJ2-1,TRBV5-1,TRBD2,CTSKGTSGYEQFF,TGCACCAGCAAGGGGACTAGCGGCTATGAGCAGTTCTTC
NA,TRBJ1-1,TRBV27,NA,CASSALGVNKNTEAFF,TGTGCCAGCAGTGCCCTGGGGGTAAACAAGAACACTGAAGCTTTCTTT
NA,TRBJ1-5,TRBV28,NA,CASSQSRSGRAQPQHF,TGTGCCAGCAGCCAATCCCGTTCTGGGAGGGCGCAGCCCCAGCATTTT
NA,TRBJ2-3,TRBV15,NA,CATSRDVTDTQYF,TGTGCCACCAGCAGAGATGTGACAGATACGCAGTATTTT
NA,TRBJ2-3,TRBV7-9,NA,CASTRPEGGNTQYF,TGTGCCAGCACCCGCCCTGAGGGCGGGAATACGCAGTATTTT
NA,TRBJ1-6,TRBV5-5,NA,CASSEGLDLFNSPLHF,TGTGCCAGCAGCGAAGGACTAGACTTATTTAATTCACCCCTCCACTTT
NA,TRBJ2-1,TRBV3-1,NA,CASSLSVSCYNEQFF,TGTGCCAGCAGCCTTAGCGTGAGCTGCTACAATGAGCAGTTCTTC
NA,TRBJ1-6,TRBV14,NA,CASSQASSSPLHF,TGTGCCAGCAGCCAAGCTAGTTCCTCACCCCTCCACTTT
NA,TRBJ2-5,TRBV9,TRBD1,CASSVGQGFLSEQYF,TGTGCCAGCAGCGTAGGACAGGGATTTCTTAGTGAGCAGTACTTC
NA,TRBJ1-6,TRBV7-8,NA,CASSREGRFNNSPLHF,TGTGCCAGCAGCAGAGAAGGCCGCTTTAATAATTCACCCCTCCACTTT
many,TRBJ2-7,TRBV12-3/TRBV12-4,NA,CASSRRDRSYEQYF,TGTGCCAGCAGTCGCCGGGACCGGAGCTACGAGCAGTACTTC
NA,TRBJ1-2,TRBV28,TRBD1,CASSLRDRVDGYTF,TGTGCCAGCAGTTTACGGGACAGGGTCGACGGCTACACCTTC
once,TRBJ2-7,TRBV12-5,NA,CASGLIVDSVTYNEQYF,TGTGCTAGTGGTTTGATAGTAGACAGCGTGACCTACAATGAGCAGTACTTC
once,TRBJ2-3,TRBV6-5,NA,CASSYASGYTDTQYF,TGTGCCAGCAGTTACGCGAGCGGATACACAGATACGCAGTATTTT
few,TRBJ2-7,TRBV5-1,NA,CASSLVGPNSYEQYF,TGCGCCAGCAGCTTGGTCGGGCCAAATTCCTACGAGCAGTACTTC
NA,TRBJ2-5,TRBV29-1,TRBD1,CSVAGQGGGEQYF,TGCAGCGTTGCAGGACAGGGTGGGGGTGAGCAGTACTTC
NA,TRBJ2-7,TRBV12-3/TRBV12-4,NA,CASSSILAGAALYEQYF,TGTGCCAGCAGTTCTATCCTAGCTGGGGCGGCGTTGTACGAGCAGTACTTC
NA,TRBJ2-7,TRBV28,NA,CASDRGVNEQYF,TGTGCCAGCGACCGAGGCGTCAACGAGCAGTACTTC
few,TRBJ2-7,TRBV7-8,NA,CASSSSGVQGYSYEQYF,TGTGCCAGCAGCTCCTCCGGGGTACAGGGTTATTCCTACGAGCAGTACTTC
NA,TRBJ2-1,TRBV3-1,NA,CASSQVEGLAAYNEQFF,TGTGCCAGCAGCCAAGTCGAAGGGCTTGCGGCATACAATGAGCAGTTCTTC
NA,TRBJ2-2,TRBV3-1,TRBD2,CASSQVRGTSPGELFF,TGTGCCAGCAGCCAAGTCCGAGGGACTAGCCCCGGGGAGTTGTTTTTT
NA,TRBJ2-3,TRBV20-1,NA,CSAAPPSTDTQYF,TGCAGTGCTGCGCCGCCGAGCACAGATACGCAGTATTTT
few,TRBJ1-1,TRBV27,TRBD1,CATRRDRGDTEAFF,TGTGCCACTAGACGGGACAGGGGGGACACTGAAGCTTTCTTT
NA,TRBJ2-7,TRBV6-5,NA,CASSYQGLSSYEQYF,TGTGCCAGCAGTTATCAGGGGCTCTCCTCCTACGAGCAGTACTTC
NA,TRBJ2-1,TRBV5-1,TRBD2,CASTTSGTYNEQFF,TGCGCCAGCACGACTAGCGGAACCTACAATGAGCAGTTCTTC
NA,TRBJ2-1,TRBV9,NA,CASSVVSGTVYNEQFF,TGTGCCAGCAGCGTAGTATCTGGGACGGTCTACAATGAGCAGTTCTTC